This T cell receptor beta chain emerged from a study of T cells in Graves' hyperthyroidism and ophthalmopathy. Unmatched junction bases numbered 4, after V lost 6 bases and J lost 5 bases. Germline lookup yields CDR1 SQVTM and CDR2 ANQGSEA. The CDR3 is made up of 12 amino acids. Study outcomes and limitations: Progression to ophthalmopathy was predicted a median of about 6.6 months early.

As for this clonotype: Its specificity is not known.

Each person with ophthalmopathy scored at least 3 on the Clinical Activity Score, reached NOSPECS grade 4 or higher, and had been ill under 3 months. PBMCs came from around 10 ml fresh peripheral blood. RNA transcripts provided the source from which TCR beta CDR3 regions were amplified. Carried out on the TCR CDR3, a first-round RT-PCR used the HTBI primer set. From the multiplex PCR reads, TCRdb called clonotypes with MiXCR, one entry per CDR3 protein. The table records around 240,000 distinct CDR3 sequences, over 15% of them present only once. The J gene is TRBJ2-1, the V gene TRBV29-1; 7 positions agree with TRBD2. The sequencing sample was made of blood. The TCR comes from a woman aged 18-35 years with Graves' ophthalmopathy. The CDR3 loop is CSVGGGNNEQFF. The CDR3 DNA sequence: TGCAGCGTGGGGGGGGGAAACAATGAGCAGTTCTTC.